This T cell receptor beta chain is from a study of blood T cell repertoires in COVID-19. Study background: From the United States, Italy and Spain came samples of acute and convalescent COVID-19. Nucleic acid was either cDNA or gDNA, and it came from T cells, B-cell-depleted T cells, or PBMCs.

As originally analysed: It was from reference gene primer amplification that nucleated cell counts were estimated. Sequencing used immunoSEQ multiplex PCR; TCRdb keeps in-frame clones, though not all of them. V and J calls and clone size follow that table, whereas D and trimming were derived from the DNA. The sample lists 150,000 to 200,000 clones, approximately 83% seen once, with approximately 11% in the top ten. The source of this sequence is a human donor with active or convalescent COVID-19. The donor label of this sample is uncertain. The sequenced material came from peripheral blood.

The CDR3 sequence: CASSLALAGGLISYEQYF. The CDR3 DNA reads TGTGCCAGCAGCTTAGCGCTAGCGGGGGGGCTCATCTCCTACGAGCAGTACTTC. The rearrangement links TRBV7-2 to TRBJ2-7; TRBD2 matches 12 bases. Per the germline V gene, CDR1 is SGHTA and CDR2 is FQGNSA. After removal of 0 bases from V and 0 bases from J, the junction contained 6 bases not matched to a gene. The CDR3 has 18 residues.